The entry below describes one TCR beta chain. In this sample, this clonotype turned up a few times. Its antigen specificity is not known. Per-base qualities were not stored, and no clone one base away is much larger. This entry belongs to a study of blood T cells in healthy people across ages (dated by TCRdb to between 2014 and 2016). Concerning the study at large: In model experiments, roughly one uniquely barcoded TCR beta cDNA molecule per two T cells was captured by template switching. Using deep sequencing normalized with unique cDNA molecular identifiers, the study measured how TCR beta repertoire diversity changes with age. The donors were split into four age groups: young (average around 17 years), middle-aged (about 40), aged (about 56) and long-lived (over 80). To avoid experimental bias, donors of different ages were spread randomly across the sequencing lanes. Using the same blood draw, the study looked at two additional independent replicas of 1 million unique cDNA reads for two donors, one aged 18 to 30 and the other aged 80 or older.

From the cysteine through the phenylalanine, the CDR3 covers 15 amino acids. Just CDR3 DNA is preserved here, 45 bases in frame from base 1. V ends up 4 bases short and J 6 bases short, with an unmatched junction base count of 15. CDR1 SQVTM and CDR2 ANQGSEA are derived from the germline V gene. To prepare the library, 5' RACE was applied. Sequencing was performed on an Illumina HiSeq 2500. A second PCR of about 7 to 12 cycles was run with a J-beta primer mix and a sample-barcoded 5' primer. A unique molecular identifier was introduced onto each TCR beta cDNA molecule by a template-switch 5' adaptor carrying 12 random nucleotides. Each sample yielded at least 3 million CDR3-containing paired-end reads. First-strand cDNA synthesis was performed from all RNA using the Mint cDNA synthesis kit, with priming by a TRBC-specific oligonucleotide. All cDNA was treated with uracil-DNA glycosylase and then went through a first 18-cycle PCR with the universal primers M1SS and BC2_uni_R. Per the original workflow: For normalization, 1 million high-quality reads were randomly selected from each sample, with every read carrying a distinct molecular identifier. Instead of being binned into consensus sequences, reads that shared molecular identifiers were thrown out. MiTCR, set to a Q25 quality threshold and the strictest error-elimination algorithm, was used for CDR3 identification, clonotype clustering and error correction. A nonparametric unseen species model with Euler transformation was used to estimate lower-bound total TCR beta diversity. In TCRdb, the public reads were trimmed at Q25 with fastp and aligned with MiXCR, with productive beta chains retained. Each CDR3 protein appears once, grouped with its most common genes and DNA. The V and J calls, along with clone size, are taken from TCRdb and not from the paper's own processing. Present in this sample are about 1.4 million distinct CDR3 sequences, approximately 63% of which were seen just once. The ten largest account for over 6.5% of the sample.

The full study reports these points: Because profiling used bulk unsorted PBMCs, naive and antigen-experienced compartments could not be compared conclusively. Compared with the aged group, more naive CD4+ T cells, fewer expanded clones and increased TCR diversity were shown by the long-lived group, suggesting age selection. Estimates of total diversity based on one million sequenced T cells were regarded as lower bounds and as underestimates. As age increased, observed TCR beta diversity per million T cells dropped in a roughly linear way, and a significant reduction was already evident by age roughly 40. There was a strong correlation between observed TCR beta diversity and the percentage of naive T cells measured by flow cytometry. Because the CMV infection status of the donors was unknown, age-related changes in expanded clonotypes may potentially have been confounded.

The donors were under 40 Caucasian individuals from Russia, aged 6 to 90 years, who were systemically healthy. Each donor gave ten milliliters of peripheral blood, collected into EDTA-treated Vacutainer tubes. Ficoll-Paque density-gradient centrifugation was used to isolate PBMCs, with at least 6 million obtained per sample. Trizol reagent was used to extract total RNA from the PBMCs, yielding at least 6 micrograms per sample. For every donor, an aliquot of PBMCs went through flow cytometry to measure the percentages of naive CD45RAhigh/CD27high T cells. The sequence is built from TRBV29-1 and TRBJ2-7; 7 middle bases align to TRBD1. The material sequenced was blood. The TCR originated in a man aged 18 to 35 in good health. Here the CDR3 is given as CSVGHDRDPRGEQYF. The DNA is TGCAGCGTTGGGCATGACAGGGATCCCCGGGGCGAGCAGTACTTC.